These 22 T cell receptor beta chains came from one sample sequenced in a study of CD4 T cells in relation to SARS-CoV-2 and coronaviruses. The unexposed donors gave CD4+ T cells in about 2011-2019, prior to COVID-19. The cells were cultured for less than twelve days before CD4+ T cells were isolated. Produced via immunoSEQ multiplex PCR; TCRdb's table is partial and in-frame only. The data hold around 9,800 clones, with 65% to 75% observed a single time. Their antigen targets remain unknown. The sample consisted of CD4+ T cells from PBMCs, cultured in vitro. All receptors derive from a human donor in good health.

Only one count was recorded for this clone. CDR3 residues: CASSTTGGEQYF. The CDR3 DNA sequence: TGTGCCAGTAGCACGACCGGAGGGGAGCAGTACTTC. This chain links TRBV19 with TRBJ2-7; the D gene is possibly TRBD2 (6 bases). Trimming left V 6 bases short and J 7 bases short, with 13 bases between. The CDR3 runs 12 residues. CDR1 and CDR2 from the germline V gene are LNHDA and SQIVND (reference sequence). Variable domain in full (rest from reference TRBV19 and TRBJ2-7): DGGITQSPKYLFRKEGQNVTLSCEQNLNHDAMYWYRQDPGQGLRLIYYSQIVNDFQKGDIAEGYSVSREKKESFPLTVTSAQKNPTAFYLCASSTTGGEQYFGPGTRLTVT.

The V gene is TRBV4-1, the J gene TRBJ2-1; D perhaps matches TRBD2 (5 bases). CDR3 length: 15 residues. Between the trimmed V and J ends, which lost 3 bases and 6 bases, there was a span of 15 bases. CDR1 and CDR2 from the germline V gene are MGHRA and YSYEKL. The CDR3 spells CASSHLAGHPNEQFF. The CDR3 DNA is TGCGCCAGCAGCCACCTAGCCGGGCACCCCAATGAGCAGTTCTTC.

J is TRBJ1-2 and V is TRBV27, with a possible D match to TRBD1 (5 bases). CDR1 MNHEY and CDR2 SMNVEV come from the germline V gene (reference sequence). CDR3 length equals 13 residues. Trimming removed 4 bases at V and 8 bases at J, with 14 bases between. CDR3 sequence reads: CASSYQGVKGYTF. CDR3 coding DNA: TGTGCCAGCAGTTATCAGGGAGTTAAGGGCTACACCTTC.

This sequence joins TRBV6-4 and TRBJ2-3; 9 bases fit TRBD2. CDR3 length: 16 amino acids. CDR1 and CDR2 from the germline V gene are MRHNA and SNTAGT. With V trimmed by 3 bases and J by 2 bases, 6 bases remained unmatched. The CDR3 protein is CASSESGTSSTDTQYF. CDR3 bases: TGTGCCAGCAGTGAGTCCGGGACTAGCTCCACAGATACGCAGTATTTT.

V gene TRBV19 combines with J gene TRBJ2-2; D gene unclear. This CDR3 is 12 amino acids long. CDR1 is LNHDA, CDR2 SQIVND, per germline (reference sequence). Trimming cost V 5 bases and J 5 bases, with 6 bases left between them. The CDR3 DNA reads as TGTGCCAGTAGTTCTCGGACCGGGGAGCTGTTTTTT. Translating gives CASSSRTGELFF.

The chain links TRBV9 to TRBJ2-2; the D gene is possibly TRBD2 (6 bases). Germline CDR1 and CDR2: SGDLS and YYNGEE. V was trimmed by 4 bases and J by 6 bases, leaving 10 bases between them. CDR3 length equals 13 residues. The CDR3, as DNA: TGTGCCAGCAGCTTTAGCGGAGCCGGGGAGCTGTTTTTT. This encodes CASSFSGAGELFF.

The V call is TRBV3-1 (or the pseudogene TRBV3-2), the J call TRBJ2-7, with no clear D. Trimming cost V 0 bases and J 7 bases, with 10 bases left between them. This CDR3 region has 13 residues. Germline CDR1 is LGHDT and CDR2 is YNNKEL (reference sequence). Here the CDR3 reads CASSQDLTREQYF. CDR3 coding DNA: TGTGCCAGCAGCCAAGATCTAACGAGAGAGCAGTACTTC.

The V call is TRBV18, the J call TRBJ2-1; the match to TRBD2 covers 13 bases. The CDR3 is made up of 14 amino acids. V lost 3 bases to trimming and J lost 8 bases; unmatched junction nucleotides: 1. Looked up from germline, CDR1 is KGHSH and CDR2 is LQKENI. The CDR3 spells CASSPGLAGDEQFF. The CDR3 DNA follows: TGTGCCAGCTCACCCGGACTAGCGGGAGATGAGCAGTTCTTC.

The chain is built from TRBV2 and TRBJ1-2; possible D gene TRBD1, 5 bases. Looked up from germline, CDR1 is SNHLY and CDR2 is FYNNEI. The V end lost 1 base, the J end lost 2 bases, and 8 bases lay between the germline ends. CDR3 length: 14 residues. In nucleotides, the CDR3 is TGTGCCAGCAGTGAAGACGACAGAAACTATGGCTACACCTTC. It specifies CASSEDDRNYGYTF.

The rearrangement joins TRBV4-1 to TRBJ2-4; D is perhaps TRBD2 (7 bases). Trimming took 3 bases from V and 4 from J, leaving 16 bases between them. The germline CDR1 and CDR2 sequences are MGHRA and YSYEKL. The CDR3 is 16 amino acids. CDR3 DNA: TGCGCCAGCAGCCAGTCCGGGGGGAGGGGGAAAAACATTCAGTACTTC. Translating it yields CASSQSGGRGKNIQYF.

The genes are TRBV5-1 and TRBJ2-3; 12 bases fit TRBD2. Per the germline V gene, CDR1 is SGHRS and CDR2 is YFSETQ. V shed 4 bases, J shed 0 bases, and the junction held 9 bases outside the gene matches. This CDR3 contains 18 residues. The CDR3 DNA follows: TGCGCCAGCAGCGAAGGACTAGCGGGGACTACTAGCACAGATACGCAGTATTTT. It codes for CASSEGLAGTTSTDTQYF.

CDR3 amino acids: CASSPPVSSYNEQFF. CDR3 in DNA: TGTGCCAGCTCACCACCGGTCAGCTCCTACAATGAGCAGTTCTTC. The rearrangement uses TRBV18 and TRBJ2-1; D is uncertain. The germline V and J ends were trimmed by 0 bases and 0 bases, with 6 bases remaining between them. Germline CDR1 KGHSH, CDR2 LQKENI. This CDR3 is 15 amino acids long.

This clone is medium-sized in the sample. This sequence joins TRBV6-1 and TRBJ1-5, with TRBD1 matching over 9 bases. The V segment lost 4 bases and the J segment 7 bases; nucleotides outside the gene matches: 11. The CDR3 spans 16 residues. Looked up from germline, CDR1 is MNHNS and CDR2 is SASEGT. CDR3 region: CASSGGGTGRDQPQHF. Written as DNA, the CDR3 is TGTGCCAGCAGTGGAGGCGGGACAGGGAGGGACCAGCCCCAGCATTTT.

This clone was detected once. The gene calls are TRBV9 and TRBJ1-2; D perhaps matches TRBD1 (6 bases). The V end lost 3 bases, the J end lost 4 bases, and 16 bases lay between the germline ends. Germline V gene lookup returns CDR1 SGDLS and CDR2 YYNGEE. The CDR3 sequence is 15 residues long. This CDR3 reads CASSGTAGGFYGYTF. CDR3 sequence (DNA): TGTGCCAGCAGCGGGACCGCCGGGGGCTTCTATGGCTACACCTTC.

This rearrangement joins TRBV30 to TRBJ2-7, with 10 bases identical to TRBD1. The length of the CDR3 is 14 residues. V dropped 3 bases and J dropped 5; count of bases not matched to a gene: 7. The germline V gene has CDR1 GTSNPN and CDR2 SVGIG (reference sequence). The CDR3 loop is CAWRGTGVVNEQYF. The CDR3 DNA reads as TGTGCCTGGAGGGGGACAGGGGTGGTCAACGAGCAGTACTTC.

The V call is TRBV19, the J call TRBJ2-5; 9 bases agree with TRBD2. Trimming removed 10 bases from V and 5 bases from J; junction bases left unmatched: 11. Germline V lookup: CDR1 LNHDA, CDR2 SQIVND (reference sequence). There are 14 residues in the CDR3. The CDR3 nucleotides are TGTGCCATTTCAAGCGGGAGGTCCGGCGAGACCCAGTACTTC. Translating it yields CAISSGRSGETQYF. The whole variable domain, filled in from reference TRBV19 and TRBJ2-5, reads DGGITQSPKYLFRKEGQNVTLSCEQNLNHDAMYWYRQDPGQGLRLIYYSQIVNDFQKGDIAEGYSVSREKKESFPLTVTSAQKNPTAFYLCAISSGRSGETQYFGPGTRLLVL.

The chain combines TRBV7-9 with TRBJ1-2, with 7 bases identical to TRBD1. The CDR3 has 14 amino acids. Germline V gene sequence: CDR1 SEHNR, CDR2 FQNEAQ (reference sequence). V lost 4 bases, J lost 3 bases, and 5 bases stayed unmatched. The CDR3 reads CASSSWTGDYGYTF. DNA of the CDR3: TGTGCCAGCAGCTCCTGGACAGGCGACTATGGCTACACCTTC.

The rearrangement links TRBV2 to TRBJ1-5; tentatively, D is TRBD1 (5 bases). V was clipped by 2 bases and J by 5 bases, with 13 bases between them. CDR3 length equals 15 residues. The germline CDR1 and CDR2 sequences are SNHLY and FYNNEI. CDR3 residues: CASSERTGRYQPQHF. CDR3 coding DNA: TGTGCCAGCAGTGAACGTACAGGCCGGTATCAGCCCCAGCATTTT.

This chain joins TRBV7-3 and TRBJ2-3; D perhaps matches TRBD1 (7 bases). The CDR3 loop spans 14 amino acids. Germline assignment: CDR1 SGHTA and CDR2 FQGTGA. V dropped 9 bases and J dropped 3 bases, with 16 bases sitting between them. The CDR3 here is CASGPSGGTDTQYF. The CDR3 bases are TGTGCCAGTGGACCCTCAGGGGGGACAGATACGCAGTATTTT.

The rearrangement joins TRBV12-3 or TRBV12-4 to TRBJ1-3; D may be TRBD1 (5 bases). With 3 bases removed from V and 4 bases from J, the gap between germline ends came to 7 bases. This CDR3 is built from 13 residues. The CDR3 is CASSLGPGNTIYF. The CDR3 DNA is TGTGCCAGCAGTTTGGGACCGGGAAACACCATATATTTT.

The genes are TRBV18 and TRBJ2-1; TRBD2 aligns across 9 bases. Losses at the gene ends were 5 bases for V and 4 bases for J; bases not matched to a gene: 3. CDR3 length: 14 amino acids. Germline V gene sequence: CDR1 KGHSH, CDR2 LQKENI. CDR3 amino acids: CASSKSGGYNEQFF. Written as DNA, the CDR3 is TGTGCCAGCTCAAAGAGCGGGGGGTACAATGAGCAGTTCTTC.

The CDR3: CASSLEGSRIEQYF. CDR3 bases: TGTGCCAGCAGCTTGGAAGGTAGTCGAATAGAGCAGTACTTC. This chain uses TRBV5-4 with TRBJ2-7; D not resolved. V dropped 0 bases and J dropped 7 bases, with 14 bases sitting between them. Looked up from germline, CDR1 is SGHNT and CDR2 is YYREEE (reference sequence). The CDR3 extends over 14 amino acids.